The next 20 T cell receptor beta chains were all read from a single sample in a study of cytomegalovirus exposure and HLA in healthy donors. Sequenced by immunoSEQ multiplex PCR; TCRdb stores in-frame clones only, minus some. The table shows 95,000 to 150,000 clones, with about 88% occurring only once. The sequenced sample was PBMCs. These receptors all come from a young woman in good health and CMV-seronegative.

This clone has just one count. V is TRBV9 and J is TRBJ2-5, with TRBD2 identical over 11 bases. After removal of 4 bases from V and 1 base from J, the junction contained 6 bases not matched to a gene. This CDR3 is 16 amino acids long. Germline V CDR1 and CDR2: SGDLS, YYNGEE. The DNA of the CDR3 is TGTGCCAGCAGCCTGACTAGCGGGACAACCCAAGAGACCCAGTACTTC. It translates to CASSLTSGTTQETQYF.

V and J are TRBV7-2 and TRBJ2-2; TRBD2 agrees at 8 bases. Germline CDR1 SGHTA, CDR2 FQGNSA. The junction had 5 bases not matched to a gene; V was cut back by 3 bases and J by 5 bases. The CDR3 spans 15 residues. CDR3 loop: CASSFAGGRTGELFF. The CDR3 nucleotides read TGTGCCAGCAGCTTTGCGGGGGGCCGGACCGGGGAGCTGTTTTTT.

V gene TRBV30 combines with J gene TRBJ2-1; 7 bases match TRBD2. V lost 0 bases and J lost 7; bases outside the gene matches: 6. Germline CDR1 and CDR2: GTSNPN and SVGIG (reference sequence). The CDR3 totals 14 residues. The CDR3 nucleotides read TGTGCCTGGAGTGTCGGGACTAAAAAAAATGAGCAGTTCTTC. It is translated as CAWSVGTKKNEQFF. Using reference TRBV30 and TRBJ2-1 for the parts outside the CDR3, the full variable domain is SQTIHQWPATLVQPVGSPLSLECTVEGTSNPNLYWYRQAAGRGLQLLFYSVGIGQISSEVPQNLSASRPQDRQFILSSKKLLLSDSGFYLCAWSVGTKKNEQFFGPGTRLTVL.

This clone was found a few times. The V gene is TRBV2, the J gene TRBJ2-7; D unresolved. Trimming took off 4 bases at V and 3 bases at J, with 4 bases between the two ends. Germline V CDR1 and CDR2: SNHLY, FYNNEI. The CDR3 has 11 residues. The CDR3 DNA reads as TGTGCCAGCAGTGGGGACTACGAGCAGTACGTC. Its translation: CASSGDYEQYV.

The chain uses TRBV7-8 and TRBJ1-2; 8 nucleotides match TRBD1. The CDR3 totals 14 residues. Germline trimming cut 3 bases from V and 7 bases from J; bases unmatched to any gene: 7. Per the germline V gene, CDR1 is SGHVS and CDR2 is FQNEAQ. CDR3 sequence reads: CASSFPSGGAGYTF. The CDR3 DNA follows: TGTGCCAGCAGCTTCCCTTCAGGGGGCGCTGGCTACACCTTC. The variable domain in full, with the rest retrieved from reference TRBV7-8 and TRBJ1-2, is GAGVSQSPRYKVAKRGQDVALRCDPISGHVSLFWYQQALGQGPEFLTYFQNEAQLDKSGLPSDRFFAERPEGSVSTLKIQRTQQEDSAVYLCASSFPSGGAGYTFGSGTRLTVV.

The V and J genes are TRBV4-1 and TRBJ2-3; 9 bases map to TRBD2. The CDR3 is 17 residues long. V dropped 1 base and J dropped 2; count of bases not matched to a gene: 7. The germline V gene has CDR1 MGHRA and CDR2 YSYEKL. CDR3 region: CASSQGLAVFTTDTQYF. Here the CDR3 DNA reads TGCGCCAGCAGCCAAGGACTAGCGGTGTTCACCACAGATACGCAGTATTTT.

The J gene is TRBJ2-1, the V gene TRBV5-4; 13 positions agree with TRBD2. The V gene's germline CDR1 is SGHNT and CDR2 YYREEE (reference sequence). The CDR3 loop spans 16 amino acids. Unmatched junction bases numbered 10, after V lost 4 bases and J lost 9 bases. The CDR3 protein is CASSGRTSGSNSEQFF. The DNA of the CDR3 is TGTGCCAGCAGCGGTAGGACTAGCGGGAGTAATAGTGAGCAGTTCTTC.

As DNA, the CDR3 is TGTGCCAGCAGCTCCGACAGGGGGCCATACAATGAGCAGTTCTTC. Residues: CASSSDRGPYNEQFF. V is TRBV11-2 and J is TRBJ2-1; 10 bases are a match to TRBD1. Trimming took 4 bases from V and 4 from J; bases not matched to a gene: 4. The CDR3 extends over 15 amino acids. From germline, CDR1 is SGHAT and CDR2 FQNNGV.

The count of this clone is one. The chain links TRBV5-4 to TRBJ2-5, with 9 nucleotides matching TRBD1. The CDR3 is 18 residues long. The junction had 14 bases not matched to a gene; V was cut back by 4 bases and J by 1 base. Germline loops: CDR1 SGHNT, CDR2 YYREEE (reference sequence). CDR3 bases: TGTGCCAGCAGCCCATCCGGGACAGGGTGGAGAGGCCAAGAGACCCAGTACTTC. Protein: CASSPSGTGWRGQETQYF. Full variable domain (remainder filled in from reference TRBV5-4 and TRBJ2-5): ETGVTQSPTHLIKTRGQQVTLRCSSQSGHNTVSWYQQALGQGPQFIFQYYREEENGRGNFPPRFSGLQFPNYSSELNVNALELDDSALYLCASSPSGTGWRGQETQYFGPGTRLLVL.

This chain uses TRBV5-1 with TRBJ1-1; no clear D gene. The V gene's germline CDR1 is SGHRS and CDR2 YFSETQ. V was trimmed by 6 bases and J by 4 bases, leaving 19 bases between them. The CDR3 covers 15 residues. The CDR3 is CASTPSGELGTEAFF. CDR3 sequence (DNA): TGCGCCAGCACCCCGAGCGGGGAGTTGGGCACTGAAGCTTTCTTT.

The genes are TRBV29-1 and TRBJ2-1, with TRBD2 identical over 9 bases. Per the germline V gene, CDR1 is SQVTM and CDR2 is ANQGSEA. This CDR3 is 13 amino acids long. V lost 7 bases, J lost 6 bases, and 7 bases stayed unmatched. CDR3 in DNA: TGCAGCGGCTCTAGCGGGAATGGCAATGAGCAGTTCTTC. Translating it yields CSGSSGNGNEQFF.

The chain is built from TRBV28 and TRBJ1-5; 9 nucleotides align to TRBD1. Per the germline V gene, CDR1 is MDHEN and CDR2 is SYDVKM. The CDR3 is 16 amino acids. Trimming took 6 bases from V and 7 from J; bases not matched to a gene: 13. The CDR3 DNA follows: TGTGCCAGCAGGAAATCGGGACAGGGCTTAGGGCAGCCCCAGCATTTT. Residues: CASRKSGQGLGQPQHF.

The chain joins TRBV4-1 to TRBJ1-1; 8 nucleotides align to TRBD1. V was pared by 6 bases and J by 6 bases, with 12 bases of the junction left unmatched. Germline CDR1 and CDR2: MGHRA and YSYEKL. The CDR3 spans 15 residues. This chain's CDR3 is CASRSGIGQGPEAFF. The CDR3 DNA sequence: TGCGCCAGCAGGTCCGGAATCGGACAGGGTCCTGAAGCTTTCTTT.

The table lists this clone with a few counts. The rearrangement links TRBV5-1 to TRBJ1-2; 9 bases line up with TRBD1. The CDR3 has 16 residues. CDR1 and CDR2 (germline): SGHRS, YFSETQ. The V and J ends lost 2 bases and 7 bases, in that order; junction bases with no gene match: 12. Here the CDR3 reads CASSFSRTGGSGGYTF. The CDR3 nucleotides read TGCGCCAGCAGCTTCTCTCGAACAGGGGGCTCCGGTGGCTACACCTTC.

V is TRBV4-3 and J is TRBJ1-1; D is perhaps TRBD1 (6 bases). Between the trimmed V and J ends, which lost 4 bases and 6 bases, there was a span of 18 bases. CDR3 length equals 15 residues. Looked up from germline, CDR1 is LGHNA and CDR2 is YSLEER. The CDR3 bases are TGCGCCAGCAGCCCTATGACAGGAGGCGTCTCTGAAGCTTTCTTT. It is translated as CASSPMTGGVSEAFF.

This rearrangement joins TRBV10-1 to TRBJ2-2; the D gene is possibly TRBD1 (5 bases). V lost 3 bases and J lost 3, with 5 bases in between. Germline CDR1 and CDR2: WNHNN and SYGVQD (reference sequence). The length of the CDR3 is 13 residues. CDR3 region: CASSDRDTGELFF. The CDR3 DNA reads TGCGCCAGCAGTGACAGGGACACCGGGGAGCTGTTTTTT.

This chain links TRBV7-9 with TRBJ1-2; D gene unclear. This CDR3 region has 15 residues. Germline CDR1 is SEHNR and CDR2 is FQNEAQ (reference sequence). The germline V and J ends were trimmed by 5 bases and 4 bases, with 17 bases remaining between them. The CDR3 is CASSHDTPEGYGYTF. CDR3 in DNA: TGTGCCAGCAGCCACGACACACCCGAGGGCTATGGCTACACCTTC.

J is TRBJ2-3 and V is TRBV19, with TRBD1 identical over 7 bases. Trimming took 6 bases from V and 1 from J; bases not matched to a gene: 7. The CDR3 has 15 amino acids. From germline, CDR1 is LNHDA and CDR2 SQIVND (reference sequence). CDR3 residues: CASSPDRVGTDTQYF. CDR3 coding DNA: TGTGCCAGTAGCCCCGACAGGGTAGGCACAGATACGCAGTATTTT.

The chain joins TRBV19 to TRBJ1-4, with 10 bases identical to TRBD1. The germline V gene encodes CDR1 LNHDA and CDR2 SQIVND (reference sequence). The CDR3 covers 14 residues. V was pared by 9 bases and J by 5 bases, with 6 bases of the junction left unmatched. CDR3 amino acids: CASHPGQGNEKLFF. CDR3 in DNA: TGTGCCAGCCATCCGGGACAGGGGAATGAAAAACTGTTTTTT.

This clone was seen once. The chain links TRBV28 to TRBJ2-7, with 9 positions matching TRBD1. Trimming removed 5 bases from V and 6 bases from J; junction bases left unmatched: 14. The germline V gene has CDR1 MDHEN and CDR2 SYDVKM. This CDR3 is built from 16 residues. The CDR3 coding sequence is TGTGCCAGCAGTCCGGACCGGGACAGGGAAAGGGGCGAGCAGTACGTC. This translates into CASSPDRDRERGEQYV.